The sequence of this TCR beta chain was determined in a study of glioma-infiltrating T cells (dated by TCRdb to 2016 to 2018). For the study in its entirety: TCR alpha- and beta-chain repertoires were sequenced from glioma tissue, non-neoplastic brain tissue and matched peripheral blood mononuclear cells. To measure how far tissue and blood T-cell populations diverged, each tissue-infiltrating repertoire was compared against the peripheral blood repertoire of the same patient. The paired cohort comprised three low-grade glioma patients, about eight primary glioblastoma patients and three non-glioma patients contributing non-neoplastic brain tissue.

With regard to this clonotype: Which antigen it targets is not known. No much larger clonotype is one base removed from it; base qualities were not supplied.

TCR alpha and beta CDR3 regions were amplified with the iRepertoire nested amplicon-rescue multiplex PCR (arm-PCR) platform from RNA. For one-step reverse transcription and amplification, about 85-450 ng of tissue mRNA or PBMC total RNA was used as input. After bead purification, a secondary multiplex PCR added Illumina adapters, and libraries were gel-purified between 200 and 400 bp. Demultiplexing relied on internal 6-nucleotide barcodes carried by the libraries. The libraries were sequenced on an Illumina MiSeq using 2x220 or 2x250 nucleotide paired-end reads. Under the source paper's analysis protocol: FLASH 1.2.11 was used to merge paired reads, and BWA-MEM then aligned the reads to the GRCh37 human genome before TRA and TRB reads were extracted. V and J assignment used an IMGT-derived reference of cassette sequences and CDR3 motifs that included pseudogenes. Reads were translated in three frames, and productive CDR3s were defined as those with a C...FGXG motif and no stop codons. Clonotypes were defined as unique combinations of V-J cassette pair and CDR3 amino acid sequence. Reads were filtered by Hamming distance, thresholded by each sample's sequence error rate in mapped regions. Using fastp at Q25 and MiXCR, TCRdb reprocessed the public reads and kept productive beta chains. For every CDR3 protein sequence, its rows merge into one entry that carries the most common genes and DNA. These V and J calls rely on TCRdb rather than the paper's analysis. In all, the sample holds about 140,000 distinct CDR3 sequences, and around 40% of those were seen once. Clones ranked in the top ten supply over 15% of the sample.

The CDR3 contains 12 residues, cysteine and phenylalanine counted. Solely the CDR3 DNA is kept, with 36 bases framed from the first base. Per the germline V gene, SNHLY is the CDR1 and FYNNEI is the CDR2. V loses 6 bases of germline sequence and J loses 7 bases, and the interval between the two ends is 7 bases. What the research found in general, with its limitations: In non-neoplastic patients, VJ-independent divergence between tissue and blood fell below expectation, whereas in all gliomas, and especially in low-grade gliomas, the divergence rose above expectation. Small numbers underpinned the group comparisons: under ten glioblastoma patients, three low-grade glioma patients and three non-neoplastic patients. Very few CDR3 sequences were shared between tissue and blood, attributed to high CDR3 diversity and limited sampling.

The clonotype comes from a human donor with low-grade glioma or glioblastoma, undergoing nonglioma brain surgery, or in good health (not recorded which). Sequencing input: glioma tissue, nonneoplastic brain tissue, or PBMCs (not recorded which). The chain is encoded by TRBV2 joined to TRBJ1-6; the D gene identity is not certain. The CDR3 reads CASSVDNSPLHF. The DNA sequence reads TGTGCCAGCAGCGTGGACAATTCACCCCTCCACTTT.